Included here is one T cell receptor beta chain sequence, with context. The data were taken from a study of T cell responses to AZD1222 COVID-19 vaccine. Produced via immunoSEQ multiplex PCR; TCRdb's table is partial and in-frame only. The profile shows some 120,000 clones, 80% to 90% of them singletons. The sample was peripheral blood, taken on day 0 of AZD1222 vaccination. The origin of this receptor is an adult in good health.

CDR3 coding DNA: TGTGCCAGCTCACCAAGAGGGGTCCAGGATCAGCCCCAGCATTTT. It codes for CASSPRGVQDQPQHF. This chain connects TRBV18 to TRBJ1-5, with D perhaps TRBD1 (5 bases). Per germline, CDR1 KGHSH and CDR2 LQKENI. V dropped 2 bases and J dropped 5 bases, with 13 bases sitting between them. CDR3 size: 15 residues.